Following are 9 T cell receptor beta chains from one sample sequenced in a study of OX40 agonist ivuxolimab in advanced cancers. Measured with immunoSEQ multiplex PCR; TCRdb has only the in-frame clones, and not every one. The sample lists fewer than 45,000 clones; roughly four fifths were seen once. The source material was CD4+ or CD8+ T cells sorted from blood, sampled in a trial of the OX40 agonist ivuxolimab. The receptors stem from an adult with an advanced solid tumor such as melanoma, head and neck, liver or kidney cancer.

V gene TRBV29-1 combines with J gene TRBJ1-2; 8 positions match TRBD1. The CDR3 extends over 11 amino acids. CDR1 SQVTM and CDR2 ANQGSEA come from the germline V gene. The CDR3 loop is CRGQVNYGYTF. The CDR3 DNA is TGCAGGGGACAGGTAAACTATGGCTACACCTTC.

The chain carries TRBV15 and TRBJ1-1; 8 positions agree with TRBD1. The CDR3 is 13 amino acids. J was trimmed by 8 bases and V by 1 base; bases with no gene match: 3. The germline CDR1 and CDR2 sequences are LNHNV and YYDKDF (reference sequence). In DNA form, the CDR3 reads TGTGCCACCAGCAGAGTGACAGGGGCCGAAGCTTTCTTT. Translation: CATSRVTGAEAFF.

This rearrangement joins TRBV19 to TRBJ2-7; D is perhaps TRBD1 or TRBD2 (5 bases each). Germline assignment: CDR1 LNHDA and CDR2 SQIVND (reference sequence). The CDR3 contains 13 residues. Trimming took 7 bases from V and 2 from J, leaving 12 bases between them. CDR3 sequence: CASKRGSTYEQYF. The CDR3 nucleotides read TGTGCCAGTAAGAGGGGTTCCACCTACGAGCAGTACTTC.

The chain uses TRBV25-1 and TRBJ1-6; perhaps TRBD1 as D (5 bases). V lost 2 bases to trimming and J lost 10 bases, with 12 bases between them. CDR3 length: 14 residues. CDR1 is MGHDK and CDR2 is SYGVNS in the germline V gene. CDR3 residues: CASSEVRGGSPLHF. The CDR3 nucleotides are TGTGCCAGCAGTGAAGTAAGGGGAGGGTCACCCCTCCACTTT.

The CDR3 here is CASGIQGNTEAFF. Written as DNA, the CDR3 is TGTGCCAGCGGGATACAGGGGAACACTGAAGCTTTCTTT. V and J are TRBV2 and TRBJ1-1; a possible D gene is TRBD1 (6 bases). The CDR3 consists of 13 residues. Between the trimmed V and J ends, which lost 8 bases and 1 base, there was a span of 11 bases. Per the germline V gene, CDR1 is SNHLY and CDR2 is FYNNEI.

Here the CDR3 reads CASSRSWGEETQYF. CDR3 sequence (DNA): TGTGCCAGCAGCCGCTCGTGGGGAGAAGAGACCCAGTACTTC. The chain uses TRBV7-6 and TRBJ2-5; tentatively, D is TRBD2 (5 bases). CDR3 length: 14 amino acids. Between the trimmed V and J ends, which lost 5 bases and 3 bases, there was a span of 13 bases. CDR1 and CDR2 from the germline V gene are SGHVS and FNYEAQ.

The V and J genes are TRBV7-3 and TRBJ2-1; 8 nucleotides line up with TRBD2. V lost 3 bases, J lost 8 bases, and 9 bases stayed unmatched. The germline CDR1 and CDR2 sequences are SGHTA and FQGTGA. The CDR3 runs 15 residues. The CDR3 loop reads CASSFRGGRSDEQFF. CDR3 DNA: TGTGCCAGCAGCTTCCGGGGGGGCAGAAGCGATGAGCAGTTCTTC.

The chain is built from TRBV19 and TRBJ2-6, with D unresolved. Germline CDR1 reads LNHDA; CDR2 reads SQIVND (reference sequence). The CDR3 sequence is 15 residues long. Trimming pared 3 bases from V and 2 bases from J, leaving 8 bases between. The CDR3 sequence is CASSIKTPGANVLTF. The CDR3 nucleotides read TGTGCCAGTAGTATTAAAACCCCTGGGGCCAACGTCCTGACTTTC.

This clone was detected once. The chain joins TRBV29-1 to TRBJ2-2; D remains ambiguous. V was cut by 5 bases and J by 0 bases, with 13 bases left in between. Germline V CDR1 and CDR2: SQVTM, ANQGSEA. The CDR3 spans 15 residues. The CDR3 loop is CSVRSWPPNTGELFF. The CDR3 DNA reads TGCAGCGTTCGGAGTTGGCCTCCGAACACCGGGGAGCTGTTTTTT.